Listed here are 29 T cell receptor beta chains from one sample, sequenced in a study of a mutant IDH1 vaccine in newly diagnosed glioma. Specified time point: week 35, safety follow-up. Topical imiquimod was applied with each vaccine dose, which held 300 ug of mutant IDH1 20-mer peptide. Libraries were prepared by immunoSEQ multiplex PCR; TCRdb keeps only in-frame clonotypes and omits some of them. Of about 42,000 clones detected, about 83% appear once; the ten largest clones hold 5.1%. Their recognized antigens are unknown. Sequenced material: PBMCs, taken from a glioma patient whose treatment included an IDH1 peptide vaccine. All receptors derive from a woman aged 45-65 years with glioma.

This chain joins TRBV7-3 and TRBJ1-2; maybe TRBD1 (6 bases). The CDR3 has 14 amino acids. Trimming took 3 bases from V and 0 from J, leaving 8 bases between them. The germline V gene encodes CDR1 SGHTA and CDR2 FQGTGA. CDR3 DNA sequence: TGTGCCAGCAGCTTGGGGGGCTCTAACTATGGCTACACCTTC. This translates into CASSLGGSNYGYTF.

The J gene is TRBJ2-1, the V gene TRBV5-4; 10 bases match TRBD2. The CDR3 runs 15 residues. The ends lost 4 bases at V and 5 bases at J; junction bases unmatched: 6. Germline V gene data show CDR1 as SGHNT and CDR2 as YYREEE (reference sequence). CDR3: CASSESGGAHNEQFF. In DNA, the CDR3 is TGTGCCAGCAGCGAAAGCGGGGGGGCCCACAATGAGCAGTTCTTC.

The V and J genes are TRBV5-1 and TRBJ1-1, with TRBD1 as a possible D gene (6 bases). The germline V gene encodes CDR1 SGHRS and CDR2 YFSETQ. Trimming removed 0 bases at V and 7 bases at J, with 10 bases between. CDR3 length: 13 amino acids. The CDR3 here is CASSLGAGVEAFF. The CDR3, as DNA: TGCGCCAGCAGCTTGGGGGCAGGGGTTGAAGCTTTCTTT.

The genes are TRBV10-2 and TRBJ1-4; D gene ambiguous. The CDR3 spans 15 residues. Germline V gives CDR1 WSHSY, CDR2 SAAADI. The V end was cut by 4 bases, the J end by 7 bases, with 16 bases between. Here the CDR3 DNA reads TGCGCCAGCAGTGGCTTAGGAACCTCAGCTGAAAAACTGTTTTTT. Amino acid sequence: CASSGLGTSAEKLFF.

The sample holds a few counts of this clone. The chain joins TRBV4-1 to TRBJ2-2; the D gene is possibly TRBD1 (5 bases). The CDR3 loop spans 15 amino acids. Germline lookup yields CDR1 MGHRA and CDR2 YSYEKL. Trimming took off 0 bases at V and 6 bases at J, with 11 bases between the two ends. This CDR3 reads CASSQEQLGPGELFF. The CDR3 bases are TGCGCCAGCAGCCAAGAGCAGTTGGGGCCCGGGGAGCTGTTTTTT.

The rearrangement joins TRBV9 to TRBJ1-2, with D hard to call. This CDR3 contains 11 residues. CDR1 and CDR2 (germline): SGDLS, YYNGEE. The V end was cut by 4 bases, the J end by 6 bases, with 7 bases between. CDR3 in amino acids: CASSPSDGYTF. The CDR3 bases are TGTGCCAGCAGCCCCAGTGATGGCTACACCTTC.

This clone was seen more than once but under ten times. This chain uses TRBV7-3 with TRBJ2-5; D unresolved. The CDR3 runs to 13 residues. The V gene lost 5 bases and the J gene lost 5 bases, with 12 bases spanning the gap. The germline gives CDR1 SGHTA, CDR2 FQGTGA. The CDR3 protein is CASSAGEAETQYF. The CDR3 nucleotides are TGTGCCAGCAGCGCTGGAGAGGCGGAGACCCAGTACTTC.

This CDR3 reads CASSLSLYTEAFF. The CDR3 DNA reads TGTGCCAGCAGTTTATCGCTATACACTGAAGCTTTCTTT. The V call is TRBV27, the J call TRBJ1-1; no definite D call. V dropped 0 bases and J dropped 3 bases, with 5 bases sitting between them. The CDR3 sequence is 13 residues long. In germline, CDR1 is MNHEY, CDR2 SMNVEV (reference sequence).

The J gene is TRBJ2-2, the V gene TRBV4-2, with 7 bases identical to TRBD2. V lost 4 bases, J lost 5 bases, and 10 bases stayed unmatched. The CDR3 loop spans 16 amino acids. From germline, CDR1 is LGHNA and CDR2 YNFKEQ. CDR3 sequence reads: CASSPRPAGPTGELFF. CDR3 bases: TGTGCCAGCAGCCCACGACCAGCGGGGCCAACCGGGGAGCTGTTTTTT.

CDR3 DNA: TGTGCCAGCAGTCCGGACAGGAGTCCCACTGAAGCTTTCTTT. As protein: CASSPDRSPTEAFF. The J gene is TRBJ1-1, the V gene TRBV27; TRBD1 aligns across 7 bases. The J segment lost 4 bases and the V segment lost 5 bases, leaving 7 bases of the junction unmatched. The CDR3 has 14 residues. The germline V gene encodes CDR1 MNHEY and CDR2 SMNVEV (reference sequence).

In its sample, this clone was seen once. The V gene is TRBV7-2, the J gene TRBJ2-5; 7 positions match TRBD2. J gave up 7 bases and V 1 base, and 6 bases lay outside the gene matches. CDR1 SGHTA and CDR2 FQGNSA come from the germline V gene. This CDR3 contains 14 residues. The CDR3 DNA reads TGTGCCAGCAGCTTAGAAGGGGAGGGAAGGACCCAGTACTTC. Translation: CASSLEGEGRTQYF.

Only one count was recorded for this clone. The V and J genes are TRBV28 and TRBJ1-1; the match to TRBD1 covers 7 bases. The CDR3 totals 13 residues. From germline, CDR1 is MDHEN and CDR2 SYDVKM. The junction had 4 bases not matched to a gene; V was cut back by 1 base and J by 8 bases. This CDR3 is CASSLSSGQEAFF. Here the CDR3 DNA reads TGTGCCAGCAGTTTATCATCGGGACAGGAAGCTTTCTTT.

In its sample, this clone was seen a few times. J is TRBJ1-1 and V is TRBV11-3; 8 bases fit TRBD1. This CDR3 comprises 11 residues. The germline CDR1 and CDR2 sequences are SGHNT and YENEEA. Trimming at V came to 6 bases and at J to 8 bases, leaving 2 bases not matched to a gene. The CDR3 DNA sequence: TGTGCCAGCAGTTACAGGGGGGAAGCTTTCTTT. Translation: CASSYRGEAFF.

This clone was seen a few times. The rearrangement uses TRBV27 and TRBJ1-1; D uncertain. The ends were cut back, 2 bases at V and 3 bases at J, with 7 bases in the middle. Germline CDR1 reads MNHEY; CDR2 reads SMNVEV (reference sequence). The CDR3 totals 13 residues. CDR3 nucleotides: TGTGCCAGCAGTTTAACCCGGGACACTGAAGCTTTCTTT. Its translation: CASSLTRDTEAFF.

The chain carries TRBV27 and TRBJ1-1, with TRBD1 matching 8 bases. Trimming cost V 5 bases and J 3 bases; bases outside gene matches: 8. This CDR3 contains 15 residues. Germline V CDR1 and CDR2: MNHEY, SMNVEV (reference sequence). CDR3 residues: CASSPQTGVDTEAFF. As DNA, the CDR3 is TGTGCCAGCAGTCCTCAGACAGGGGTGGACACTGAAGCTTTCTTT.

The CDR3 protein is CASLSGADTQYF. The DNA for the CDR3 is TGTGCCAGCCTGTCCGGGGCAGATACGCAGTATTTT. The rearrangement joins TRBV6-1 to TRBJ2-3; a weak D match, TRBD2 (5 bases). V lost 8 bases and J lost 4, with 10 bases in between. There are 12 residues in the CDR3. Per germline, CDR1 MNHNS and CDR2 SASEGT.

The CDR3, as DNA: TGTGCCAGCAGCTTAAGAGCCCGTTCGGCGGCGTACCAAGAGACCCAGTACTTC. Translated, it gives CASSLRARSAAYQETQYF. The J gene is TRBJ2-5, the V gene TRBV7-2; D is unclear. This CDR3 has 18 amino acids. CDR1 and CDR2 from the germline V gene are SGHTA and FQGNSA. V was clipped by 2 bases and J by 0 bases, with 19 bases between them.

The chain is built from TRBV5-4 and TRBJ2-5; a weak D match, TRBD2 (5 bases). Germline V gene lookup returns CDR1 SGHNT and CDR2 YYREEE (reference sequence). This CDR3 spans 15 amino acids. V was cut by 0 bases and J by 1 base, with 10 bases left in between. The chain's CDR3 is CASSLDGKRQETQYF. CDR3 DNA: TGTGCCAGCAGCTTGGACGGGAAACGCCAAGAGACCCAGTACTTC.

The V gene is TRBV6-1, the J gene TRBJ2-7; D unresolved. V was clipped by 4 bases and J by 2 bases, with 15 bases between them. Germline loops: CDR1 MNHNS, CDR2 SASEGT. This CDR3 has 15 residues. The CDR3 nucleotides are TGTGCCAGCAGTGCATTGGGCCTAGGAGCCTACGAGCAGTACTTC. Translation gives CASSALGLGAYEQYF.

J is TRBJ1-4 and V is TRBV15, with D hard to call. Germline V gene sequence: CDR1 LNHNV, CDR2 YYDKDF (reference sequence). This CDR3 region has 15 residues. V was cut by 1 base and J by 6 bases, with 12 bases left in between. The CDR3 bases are TGTGCCACCAGCAGAGGTGGGGTAATGGATGAAAAACTGTTTTTT. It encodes CATSRGGVMDEKLFF.

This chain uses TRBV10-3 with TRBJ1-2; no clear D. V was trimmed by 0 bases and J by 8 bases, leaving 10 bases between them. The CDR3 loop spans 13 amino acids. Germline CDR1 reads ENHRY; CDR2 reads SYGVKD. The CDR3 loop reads CAISESAFWGYTF. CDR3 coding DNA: TGTGCCATCAGTGAGTCGGCATTCTGGGGCTACACCTTC.

This CDR3 reads CASSSGRNSGNTIYF. The CDR3 bases are TGTGCCAGCAGCTCAGGGCGAAACTCTGGAAACACCATATATTTT. The chain has TRBV5-4 and TRBJ1-3; tentative D call: TRBD1 (5 bases). Germline V lookup: CDR1 SGHNT, CDR2 YYREEE (reference sequence). This CDR3 contains 15 residues. Trimming removed 3 bases from V and 0 bases from J, with 10 bases in between.

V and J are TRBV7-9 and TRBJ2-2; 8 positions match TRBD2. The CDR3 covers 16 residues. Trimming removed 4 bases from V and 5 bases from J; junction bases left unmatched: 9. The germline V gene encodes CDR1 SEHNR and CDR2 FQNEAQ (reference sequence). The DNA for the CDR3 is TGTGCCAGCAGCTCCGGGGCGGCTAGCGGGACCGGGGAGCTGTTTTTT. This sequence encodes CASSSGAASGTGELFF.

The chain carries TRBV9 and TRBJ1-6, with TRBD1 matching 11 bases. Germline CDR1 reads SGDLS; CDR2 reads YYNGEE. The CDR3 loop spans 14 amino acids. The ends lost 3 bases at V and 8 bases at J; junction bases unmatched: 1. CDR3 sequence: CASSGGQGDSPLHF. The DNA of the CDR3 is TGTGCCAGCAGCGGGGGACAGGGGGATTCACCCCTCCACTTT.

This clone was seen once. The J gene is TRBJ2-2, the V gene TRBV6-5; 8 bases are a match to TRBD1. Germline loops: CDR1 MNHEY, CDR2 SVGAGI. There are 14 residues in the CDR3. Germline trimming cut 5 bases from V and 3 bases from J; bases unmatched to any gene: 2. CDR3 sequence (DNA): TGTGCCAGCAGTCGGACAGGGTACACCGGGGAGCTGTTTTTT. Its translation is CASSRTGYTGELFF.

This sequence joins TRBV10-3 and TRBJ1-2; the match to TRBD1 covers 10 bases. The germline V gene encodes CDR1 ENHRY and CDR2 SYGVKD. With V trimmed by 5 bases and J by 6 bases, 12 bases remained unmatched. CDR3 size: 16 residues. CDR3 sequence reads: CAISRAGTGEKNGYTF. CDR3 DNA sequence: TGTGCCATCAGTAGGGCCGGGACAGGGGAAAAGAATGGCTACACCTTC.

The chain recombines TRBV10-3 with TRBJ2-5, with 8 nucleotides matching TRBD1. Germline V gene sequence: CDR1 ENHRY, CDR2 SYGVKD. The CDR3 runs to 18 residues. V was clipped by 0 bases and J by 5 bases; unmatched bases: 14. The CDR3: CAISESMRQGAGTETQYF. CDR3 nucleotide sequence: TGTGCCATCAGTGAGTCGATGAGGCAGGGGGCCGGAACGGAGACCCAGTACTTC.

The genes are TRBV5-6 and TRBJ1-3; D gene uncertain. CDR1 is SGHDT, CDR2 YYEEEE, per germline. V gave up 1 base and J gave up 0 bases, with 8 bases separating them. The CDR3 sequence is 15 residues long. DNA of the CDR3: TGTGCCAGCAGCTTGCGGGGAACCTCTGGAAACACCATATATTTT. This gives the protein CASSLRGTSGNTIYF.

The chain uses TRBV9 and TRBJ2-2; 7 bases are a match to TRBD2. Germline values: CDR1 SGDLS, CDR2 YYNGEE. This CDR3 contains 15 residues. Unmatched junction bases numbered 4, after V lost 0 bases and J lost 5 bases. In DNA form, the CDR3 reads TGTGCCAGCAGCGTAGAGGTCGGGGGGACCGGGGAGCTGTTTTTT. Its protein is CASSVEVGGTGELFF.